The 4 T cell receptor beta chains reported below all come from one sample, sequenced in a study of sequential checkpoint blockade in melanoma. As to treatment: randomized to nivolumab then ipilimumab (arm A) or the reverse (arm B). TCRdb's table, derived via immunoSEQ multiplex PCR, lists solely in-frame clones and lacks some. This sample has 25,000 to 30,000 clones, with about 80% found just once. The source material was CD8+ T cells sorted from blood (inferred from file names), sampled from a patient given nivolumab and ipilimumab in sequence. The receptor source for this set is a human donor with melanoma.

This chain joins TRBV27 and TRBJ1-6, with TRBD1 as a possible D gene (5 bases). V lost 4 bases and J 10 bases, leaving 14 bases between the germline ends. CDR1 is MNHEY, CDR2 SMNVEV, per germline (reference sequence). This CDR3 region has 14 residues. CDR3 in DNA: TGTGCCAGCAGTTATAGTCAGGGTGGCTCACCCCTCCACTTT. Translating gives CASSYSQGGSPLHF.

There are a few counts of this clone. The chain joins TRBV5-6 to TRBJ2-7; D uncertain. This CDR3 contains 12 residues. V shed 4 bases and J shed 2 bases, with 7 bases lying between them. The germline V gene has CDR1 SGHDT and CDR2 YYEEEE. The CDR3 loop is CASSQMPYEQYF. In DNA, the CDR3 is TGTGCCAGCAGCCAGATGCCCTACGAGCAGTACTTC.

Only one count was recorded for this clone. The rearrangement joins TRBV27 to TRBJ1-1; 9 positions agree with TRBD1. In germline, CDR1 is MNHEY, CDR2 SMNVEV (reference sequence). The CDR3 extends over 14 amino acids. After removal of 6 bases from V and 5 bases from J, the junction contained 7 bases not matched to a gene. CDR3 loop: CASSLTGGRTEAFF. Written as DNA, the CDR3 is TGTGCCAGCAGCTTGACAGGGGGAAGGACTGAAGCTTTCTTT.

The chain recombines TRBV9 with TRBJ1-5, with D maybe TRBD1 (6 bases). The germline V gene has CDR1 SGDLS and CDR2 YYNGEE. This CDR3 is 15 amino acids long. V dropped 3 bases and J dropped 8 bases, with 18 bases sitting between them. The CDR3 DNA is TGTGCCAGCAGCGAGGGCAAACAGGGAGAAGAGCCCCAGCATTTT. Its protein is CASSEGKQGEEPQHF.